The 22 T cell receptor beta chains given below trace back to one sample, sequenced in a study of T cells in Graves' hyperthyroidism and ophthalmopathy. Amplification of TCR beta CDR3 regions used RNA as the template. The HTBI primer set drove a first-round RT-PCR of the TCR CDR3. A single record per CDR3 protein comes from TCRdb applying MiXCR to the multiplex PCR reads. The table records roughly 300,000 distinct CDR3 sequences, around 14% of them present only once. Sequenced sample: blood. Every receptor here comes from a woman aged 30 to 39 with Graves' hyperthyroidism.

This clonotype was observed many times. The chain combines TRBV30 with TRBJ2-3; 7 bases agree with TRBD2. Losses at the gene ends were 2 bases for V and 5 bases for J; bases not matched to a gene: 4. The CDR3 is 13 amino acids. Germline-derived CDR1 and CDR2 are GTSNPN and SVGIG (reference sequence). The CDR3 here is CAWSPGGVDTQYF. In DNA, the CDR3 is TGTGCCTGGAGTCCGGGGGGAGTAGATACGCAGTATTTT.

This clonotype has at least ten counts. This chain joins TRBV20-1 and TRBJ2-7; 14 nucleotides line up with TRBD2. After removal of 6 bases from V and 0 bases from J, the junction contained 7 bases not matched to a gene. The CDR3 is 16 amino acids. Per the germline V gene, CDR1 is DFQATT and CDR2 is SNEGSKA (reference sequence). The CDR3 coding sequence is TGCAGTGCCCAGGGACTAGCGGGAGATCTCTCCTACGAGCAGTACTTC. It specifies CSAQGLAGDLSYEQYF.

This clonotype was observed many times. The chain recombines TRBV12-3 or TRBV12-4 with TRBJ2-7; D is possibly TRBD1 or TRBD2 (5 bases each). V dropped 8 bases and J dropped 3 bases, with 20 bases sitting between them. The CDR3 is 15 amino acids. As DNA, the CDR3 is TGTGCCAGCTCTTCGGCCCCGGTGGGGGACTACGAGCAGTACTTC. Protein: CASSSAPVGDYEQYF.

This rearrangement joins TRBV20-1 to TRBJ2-6; D is perhaps TRBD1 or TRBD2 (5 bases each). The germline CDR1 and CDR2 sequences are DFQATT and SNEGSKA (reference sequence). This CDR3 has 13 residues. V was trimmed by 6 bases and J by 10 bases, leaving 16 bases between them. This CDR3 is CSAPAAGLNVLTF. CDR3 DNA sequence: TGCAGTGCCCCAGCGGCAGGGTTGAACGTCCTGACTTTC.

Remarks on this clonotype: The germline gene is not matched at one end of the junction; a read error may be the cause. The genes are TRBV6-1 and TRBJ1-4; D call uncertain. The germline CDR1 and CDR2 sequences are MNHNS and SASEGT. CDR3 length: 14 amino acids. CDR3 DNA sequence: TGCGCCAGCAGCCCGCGGCAGACTAATGCAAAACTGTTTTTT. Translated: CASSPRQTNAKLFF.

The V gene is TRBV6-2 or TRBV6-3, the J gene TRBJ1-1; 11 bases align to TRBD1. J gave up 14 bases and V 2 bases, and 19 bases lay outside the gene matches. This CDR3 region has 17 residues. Germline V gene data show CDR1 as MNHEY and CDR2 as SVGEGT. Here the CDR3 DNA reads TGTGCCAGCAGTTACCTCAGTGGACAGGGGGCTAAGGTGGAATCCTTCTTT. Translated, it gives CASSYLSGQGAKVESFF.

This clonotype was counted at least ten times. V gene TRBV28 combines with J gene TRBJ2-2; D might be TRBD1 or TRBD2, each matching 6 bases. This CDR3 comprises 15 residues. The V gene's germline CDR1 is MDHEN and CDR2 SYDVKM. V shed 6 bases and J shed 0 bases, with 11 bases lying between them. The CDR3 region has the DNA TGTGCCAGCAGGAGGGGGACTGCGAACACCGGGGAGCTGTTTTTT. It encodes CASRRGTANTGELFF.

This clonotype was seen many times. The chain employs TRBV7-9 and TRBJ2-7; a possible D gene is TRBD2 (5 bases). Germline V lookup: CDR1 SEHNR, CDR2 FQNEAQ (reference sequence). V lost 2 bases and J 3 bases, leaving 14 bases between the germline ends. The CDR3 totals 15 residues. The CDR3 coding sequence is TGTGCCAGCAGCTTAAGCGGATCCCCTCTCTACGAGCAGTACTTC. It yields the protein CASSLSGSPLYEQYF.

This clonotype has a count of ten or more. The chain uses TRBV29-1 and TRBJ1-1; 7 nucleotides agree with TRBD1. Germline CDR1 SQVTM, CDR2 ANQGSEA. With 6 bases clipped from V and 0 bases from J, the junction kept 10 bases outside the gene matches. This CDR3 contains 15 residues. CDR3 amino acids: CSVWGDSTMNTEAFF. In nucleotides, the CDR3 is TGCAGCGTGTGGGGGGACAGCACCATGAACACTGAAGCTTTCTTT. The variable domain in full, completed from reference TRBV29-1 and TRBJ1-1, reads SAVISQKPSRDICQRGTSLTIQCQVDSQVTMMFWYRQQPGQSLTLIATANQGSEATYESGFVIDKFPISRPNLTFSTLTVSNMSPEDSSIYLCSVWGDSTMNTEAFFGQGTRLTVV.

This clonotype appeared a few times. The gene calls are TRBV30 and TRBJ1-1; D is ambiguous. Trimming cost V 0 bases and J 0 bases, with 2 bases left between them. This CDR3 is built from 12 residues. Germline V gene data show CDR1 as GTSNPN and CDR2 as SVGIG (reference sequence). CDR3: CAWSVLNTEAFF. The CDR3 region has the DNA TGTGCCTGGAGTGTTTTGAACACTGAAGCTTTCTTT.

This clonotype was seen ten or more times. The chain carries TRBV5-8 and TRBJ1-4, with 10 bases lining up with TRBD1. V lost 4 bases, J lost 5 bases, and 5 bases stayed unmatched. The CDR3 sequence is 15 residues long. Germline V CDR1 and CDR2: SGHTS, YDEGEE. The CDR3 nucleotides are TGTGCCAGCAGCCCCGGGACAGGGGCAAATGAAAAACTGTTTTTT. It codes for CASSPGTGANEKLFF.

This clonotype was seen more than once but under ten times. The chain links TRBV29-1 to TRBJ2-3; maybe TRBD2 (6 bases). CDR3 length equals 13 residues. The V end was cut by 4 bases, the J end by 2 bases, with 10 bases between. The germline gives CDR1 SQVTM, CDR2 ANQGSEA. The CDR3, as DNA: TGCAGCGTTGGACGGGAGAACACAGATACGCAGTATTTT. Its translation is CSVGRENTDTQYF.

The CDR3 is CASNALTGRQGIQPQHF. The DNA for the CDR3 is TGTGCCAGTAACGCCCTTACGGGTAGGCAGGGTATTCAGCCCCAGCATTTT. The J gene is TRBJ1-5, the V gene TRBV19; D perhaps matches TRBD1 (5 bases). The V end was cut by 7 bases, the J end by 6 bases, with 25 bases between. Germline lookup yields CDR1 LNHDA and CDR2 SQIVND (reference sequence). The CDR3 totals 17 residues.

This clonotype has just one count. The chain links TRBV20-1 to TRBJ2-1; possibly TRBD1 for D (5 bases). V lost 5 bases, J lost 8 bases, and 31 bases lay in between. CDR1 and CDR2 from the germline V gene are DFQATT and SNEGSKA (reference sequence). This CDR3 is built from 18 residues. CDR3 nucleotides: TGCAGTGCTCAGAAAGAAGGGGCCTTGCTCAAAACTTGGTATGAGCAGTTCTTC. Its translation: CSAQKEGALLKTWYEQFF.

This clonotype came up many times. The chain has TRBV6-5 and TRBJ2-7, with 7 bases identical to TRBD2. Germline V gene lookup returns CDR1 MNHEY and CDR2 SVGAGI. CDR3 length: 15 amino acids. V was clipped by 2 bases and J by 6 bases; unmatched bases: 10. As DNA, the CDR3 is TGTGCCAGCAGTTACCCCTCTCGCGGGAGAACCGAGCAGTACTTC. This gives the protein CASSYPSRGRTEQYF.

This clonotype was counted ten times or more. The rearrangement joins TRBV6-2 or TRBV6-3 to TRBJ2-2, with unresolved D. Germline CDR1 and CDR2: MNHEY and SVGEGT. The CDR3 length is 12 residues. Trimming removed 8 bases from V and 1 base from J, with 5 bases in between. Here the CDR3 DNA reads TGTGCCAGCGCCAAGAACACCGGGGAGCTGTTTTTT. Amino acid sequence: CASAKNTGELFF.

V gene TRBV6-5 combines with J gene TRBJ2-2, with D hard to call. Trimming took off 1 base at V and 5 bases at J, with 8 bases between the two ends. The germline V gene has CDR1 MNHEY and CDR2 SVGAGI. CDR3 length equals 14 residues. The CDR3 protein is CASSYWLETGELFF. The CDR3 DNA is TGTGCCAGCAGTTACTGGCTTGAGACCGGGGAGCTGTTTTTT.

This clonotype was found many times. This chain joins TRBV28 and TRBJ2-6; D remains ambiguous. There are 15 residues in the CDR3. V shed 4 bases and J shed 2 bases, with 9 bases lying between them. CDR1 and CDR2 from the germline V gene are MDHEN and SYDVKM. CDR3 in amino acids: CASSSPGAGANVLTF. The CDR3 DNA follows: TGTGCCAGCAGTTCCCCTGGGGCTGGGGCCAACGTCCTGACTTTC.

This clonotype has ten or more counts. The chain is built from TRBV6-1 and TRBJ1-5; D is uncertain. V was pared by 6 bases and J by 4 bases, with 10 bases between. Germline V gene sequence: CDR1 MNHNS, CDR2 SASEGT. This CDR3 region has 13 residues. DNA of the CDR3: TGTGCCAGCAGCGCAGGTAGGAATCAGCCCCAGCATTTT. The encoded protein is CASSAGRNQPQHF.

The J gene is TRBJ2-5, the V gene TRBV4-1; D gene ambiguous. The CDR3 is made up of 11 amino acids. V was pared by 8 bases and J by 1 base, with 5 bases between. Germline assignment: CDR1 MGHRA and CDR2 YSYEKL. The CDR3 nucleotides are TGCGCCAGCGGGCCCCAAGAGACCCAGTACTTC. Protein sequence: CASGPQETQYF.

The sample holds a few counts of this clonotype. The chain has TRBV20-1 and TRBJ2-5; the match to TRBD2 covers 10 bases. The J segment lost 1 base and the V segment lost 8 bases, leaving 13 bases of the junction unmatched. Germline values: CDR1 DFQATT, CDR2 SNEGSKA (reference sequence). CDR3 length: 16 residues. This chain's CDR3 is CSSLPLLAGLQETQYF. CDR3 sequence (DNA): TGCAGTTCCCTCCCTTTACTAGCGGGGCTCCAAGAGACCCAGTACTTC.

In this sample, this clonotype turned up a few times. The chain employs TRBV29-1 and TRBJ2-3; D gene uncertain. The V gene lost 4 bases and the J gene lost 0 bases, with 11 bases spanning the gap. The CDR3 covers 14 residues. Germline lookup yields CDR1 SQVTM and CDR2 ANQGSEA. This chain's CDR3 is CSVVKVSSTDTQYF. CDR3 in DNA: TGCAGCGTTGTTAAGGTCTCTAGCACAGATACGCAGTATTTT.